Reported below is one T cell receptor beta chain. The sample belongs to a study of T cell repertoires in cytomegalovirus infection. Study-level background: Public signatures in TCR beta pointed to CMV infection and matching HLA type.

Trimming pared 6 bases from V and 4 bases from J, leaving 12 bases between. Germline CDR1 reads LGHDT; CDR2 reads YNNKEL (reference sequence). This CDR3 region has 13 residues. MiXCR was run by TCRdb on the reads, yielding one entry per CDR3 protein. The data contain roughly 280,000 distinct CDR3 sequences, approximately 9.2% of them singletons. This TCR came from a human donor in good health (CMV status not recorded). Some clones in this sample may be carry-over from other donors' samples. The chain combines TRBV3-1 with TRBJ1-1; D is uncertain. The sample consisted of PBMCs. The CDR3 sequence is CASSRTDGTEAFF. The CDR3 DNA sequence: TGTGCCAGCAGTCGGACGGACGGCACTGAAGCTTTCTTT.